This TCR beta chain stems from a study of shared clonotypes between healthy human individuals (dated by TCRdb to 2020 to 2021). With regard to the full study: The cohort comprised a couple of women and a few men aged 18 to 49 years. For each donor, CD4 naive and CD4 memory were each run on three plates, CD8 naive on two plates, and CD8 memory on one plate. To estimate repertoire size and how much clonotype sharing occurs between individuals, the study deeply sequenced the blood TCR repertoires of a handful of healthy adults. To increase sequencing depth and limit assay-specific biases, different laboratories used diverse techniques to prepare libraries and sequence TCR repertoires. Between about 0.94 and 8.9 billion PBMCs per donor were obtained by leukapheresis. Study-wide conclusions, independent of this receptor: Clonotypes shared by all four sorted-subset donors showed higher generation probabilities than non-shared clonotypes. The small number of donors limited the genetic and exposure-history diversity represented. When a handful of donors were compared, the shared fraction of clonotypes was around 5% for naive CD4, 3.5% for naive CD8, more than 2% for memory CD4, and 0.35% to 0.5% for memory CD8. Larger estimated clonotype richness was generally found for naive subsets than for memory subsets. Based on pairwise subsampling, the degree of clonotype sharing among donors was expected to be affected by sequencing depth. Even with the large sequencing depth, rarefaction of the sorted-subset datasets indicated that sequencing was incomplete. Only blood was sampled, and tissue TCR repertoires likely differ from those in blood.

Counted from cysteine to phenylalanine, this CDR3 has 11 amino acids. Here the CDR3 DNA is all that survives: 33 bases in frame from base 1. Cut back by 6 bases and 12 bases, the V and J ends lie 13 bases apart. CDR1 and CDR2 (MNHNY, SVGAGI) derive from the germline V gene (reference sequence). Using the deep immunoSEQ assay, multiplex PCR amplified TCR CDR3 regions from genomic DNA. Extracted genomic DNA from each cell subset was distributed evenly across all wells of several immunoSEQ 96-well plates, and each plate was treated as a replicate. For sorted subsets, around 200 ng genomic DNA, equal to 30,000 to 35,000 T cell genomes, was loaded into each replicate PCR. The purified libraries were quantified using a Qubit 3.0 fluorometer, sized with a Bioanalyzer 2100, and then quantified again using the KAPA Library Quantification kit. Every immunoSEQ 96-well plate was sequenced on a separate single-read 150-cycle Illumina NextSeq 550 flow cell. Regarding the original processing steps: Because the immunoSEQ output held only junctional sequences and lacked quality scores, the filtering could not match the filtering applied to full-length reads. Sequences were annotated with PyIR, a Python wrapper for IgBLAST v1.9, and V/J genes and CDR3 were assigned using IMGT germline references. Any read was removed if the V/J assignment was weak (E-value above 1e-6), the CDR3 was missing, or the read contained stop codons, out-of-frame junctions, or ambiguous translated residues. V3J clonotypes were defined by identical inferred V gene, J gene, and CDR3 amino acid sequence. To compute the percentage overlap between repertoires, the number of shared unique clonotypes was divided by the size of the smaller repertoire. Repertoire richness was assessed with RTK rarefaction, the Chao1 estimator, and Recon v2.1 estimates of unobserved clonotypes. For all TCRbeta clonotypes obtained by the gDNA method from four donors, generation probabilities were computed with OLGA. The clones in this table, taken by TCRdb from immuneACCESS, are in-frame only. Not every clone is retained; where verified, under half of the shortfall comes from an unresolved V gene, and the cause of the rest is unknown. V, J and clone size are those of that table, while D and trimming were read from the DNA. Across this sample there are 2.3 million or so clones, with over 85% seen only once. The top ten clones comprise 0.3% to 0.4% of the sample.

Healthy HIV-negative adults with no recently reported acute infections or vaccinations were included as donors. All donors were Caucasian adults living in Nashville, Tennessee, USA. CD4+ T cells were enriched by magnetic negative selection, after which naive cells were positively selected on CD45RA and the negative fraction was taken as the memory subset. Blood was collected by leukapheresis, and PBMCs were isolated by Ficoll-Histopaque density gradient centrifugation and then cryopreserved in liquid nitrogen vapor phase. Analytical flow cytometry was used to check the purity and quantity of each magnetically sorted T cell population. Genomic DNA was isolated from every sorted fraction and measured by UV absorbance on a Nanodrop 2000c. As concerns this clone: Its target antigen remains unknown. One base away there is no much larger clone; base qualities are not given.

The TCR comes from a man aged 18 to 29 in good health. Some clones in this sample may be carry-over from other donors' samples. Sample: naive CD4+ T cells from PBMCs. The cell subset or site label on this specimen signifies: CD45RA+ positively selected. The chain is made from TRBV6-6 and TRBJ2-3; possibly the D gene is TRBD2, per 5 matching bases. The DNA sequence is TGTGCCAGCAGGGAACGGGGTACCCAGTATTTT. Its protein reads: CASRERGTQYF.